The present T cell receptor beta chain was sequenced within a study of radiotherapy plus CTLA-4 blockade in lung cancer. The table came from immunoSEQ multiplex PCR; TCRdb's copy has only in-frame clones and leaves some out. This table holds under 110,000 clones, 70% to 90% found once. Trimming took off 4 bases at V and 5 bases at J, with 14 bases between the two ends. This CDR3 contains 15 residues. Germline CDR1 is SEHNR and CDR2 is FQNEAQ (reference sequence). This clonotype was obtained from a human donor with non-small cell lung cancer that progressed on radiotherapy plus ipilimumab. Some clones in this sample may be carry-over from other donors' samples. Material: peripheral blood, obtained from a patient treated with radiotherapy plus ipilimumab. V and J are TRBV7-9 and TRBJ1-4; TRBD1 is a possible D gene (5 bases). CDR3 DNA: TGTGCCAGCAGCTCCTTTCAGGGCCCGAATGAAAAACTGTTTTTT. This codes for CASSSFQGPNEKLFF.